Presented here are 12 T cell receptor beta chains from one specimen sequenced in a study of T cell repertoires in cytomegalovirus infection. TCRdb processed the reads anew with MiXCR; each CDR3 protein has one entry. The repertoire holds 230,000 or so distinct CDR3 sequences, with over 15% as singletons. Sequenced material: CD8+ T cells from PBMCs. The receptors derive from a human donor in good health (CMV status not recorded). Some clones in this sample may be carry-over from other donors' samples.

The chain combines TRBV29-1 with TRBJ1-2; D gene ambiguous. Per germline, CDR1 SQVTM and CDR2 ANQGSEA. V was clipped by 2 bases and J by 5 bases, with 12 bases between them. The CDR3 runs to 13 residues. CDR3 nucleotides: TGCAGCGTTGAAAAGGAGGGCAAATATGGCTACACCTTC. Its translation: CSVEKEGKYGYTF.

This clonotype was recorded at least ten times. The chain links TRBV7-9 to TRBJ1-2; 8 bases match TRBD1. Germline assignment: CDR1 SEHNR and CDR2 FQNEAQ (reference sequence). The CDR3 consists of 15 residues. J was trimmed by 2 bases and V by 1 base; bases with no gene match: 3. CDR3 coding DNA: TGTGCCAGCAGCTTAGGGGACAGGATAAACTATGGCTACACCTTC. As protein: CASSLGDRINYGYTF.

The chain uses TRBV7-9 and TRBJ1-1, with TRBD1 as a possible D gene (6 bases). V lost 2 bases, J lost 1 base, and 14 bases lay in between. The germline V gene has CDR1 SEHNR and CDR2 FQNEAQ (reference sequence). The length of the CDR3 is 16 residues. DNA for the CDR3: TGTGCCAGCAGCTTAAGGCAGGGGAGGACGAACACTGAAGCTTTCTTT. Translation gives CASSLRQGRTNTEAFF.

The CDR3: CATSRTGAYEQYF. DNA of the CDR3: TGTGCCACCAGCAGAACAGGGGCCTACGAGCAGTACTTC. This chain links TRBV15 with TRBJ2-7, with TRBD1 matching over 7 bases. From germline, CDR1 is LNHNV and CDR2 YYDKDF (reference sequence). This CDR3 has 13 residues. Trimming at V came to 2 bases and at J to 2 bases, leaving 0 bases not matched to a gene.

This clonotype was recorded a few times. The rearrangement uses TRBV5-1 and TRBJ2-1; D remains unclear. CDR3 size: 15 residues. V was pared by 4 bases and J by 4 bases, with 15 bases between. Germline CDR1 is SGHRS and CDR2 is YFSETQ. The CDR3 sequence: CASSAGNVQYNEQFF. The DNA for the CDR3 is TGCGCCAGCAGCGCAGGAAATGTACAGTACAATGAGCAGTTCTTC. Supplemented by reference TRBV5-1 and TRBJ2-1, the full variable domain reads KAGVTQTPRYLIKTRGQQVTLSCSPISGHRSVSWYQQTPGQGLQFLFEYFSETQRNKGNFPGRFSGRQFSNSRSEMNVSTLELGDSALYLCASSAGNVQYNEQFFGPGTRLTVL.

This clonotype occurred many times. The chain joins TRBV6-5 to TRBJ2-5; TRBD2 matches at 8 bases. With 3 bases clipped from V and 5 bases from J, the junction kept 8 bases outside the gene matches. The CDR3 length is 15 residues. Germline V gene lookup returns CDR1 MNHEY and CDR2 SVGAGI. CDR3 loop: CASSYTSGGVETQYF. CDR3 DNA sequence: TGTGCCAGCAGTTATACCAGCGGGGGCGTGGAGACCCAGTACTTC.

Many counts were recorded for this clonotype. The chain is built from TRBV7-6 and TRBJ1-1, with a tentative D call TRBD1 (5 bases). This CDR3 has 16 residues. Germline loops: CDR1 SGHVS, CDR2 FNYEAQ. V was shortened by 1 base and J by 0 bases, with 12 bases between the two germline ends. The CDR3 loop is CASSLVQGFVNTEAFF. CDR3 bases: TGTGCCAGCAGCTTAGTTCAGGGCTTCGTGAACACTGAAGCTTTCTTT.

This clonotype was picked up a small number of times. This chain joins TRBV12-3 or TRBV12-4 and TRBJ1-5; D remains ambiguous. Trimming removed 7 bases from V and 0 bases from J, with 10 bases in between. CDR3 length equals 14 residues. The CDR3 sequence is CASTIGYSNQPQHF. The CDR3 region has the DNA TGTGCCAGCACGATCGGCTATAGCAATCAGCCCCAGCATTTT.

This clonotype was picked up a small number of times. This sequence joins TRBV11-3 and TRBJ2-2, with D possibly being TRBD1 (6 bases). The CDR3 is 14 residues long. V shed 0 bases and J shed 7 bases, with 9 bases lying between them. Germline assignment: CDR1 SGHNT and CDR2 YENEEA. CDR3 in DNA: TGTGCCAGCAGCTTAGAGGGGGCTGTCGGGGAGCTGTTTTTT. This codes for CASSLEGAVGELFF.

This clonotype was counted ten times or more. The genes are TRBV7-9 and TRBJ2-3; 9 bases map to TRBD2. CDR3 length: 13 amino acids. Germline CDR1 reads SEHNR; CDR2 reads FQNEAQ (reference sequence). J gave up 11 bases and V 3 bases, and 6 bases lay outside the gene matches. The chain's CDR3 is CASSFPGTSWQYF. The CDR3 DNA sequence: TGTGCCAGCAGCTTCCCCGGGACTAGCTGGCAGTATTTT.

The chain employs TRBV9 and TRBJ2-3, with D unresolved. From germline, CDR1 is SGDLS and CDR2 YYNGEE. The CDR3 sequence is 13 residues long. V was shortened by 0 bases and J by 3 bases, with 5 bases between the two germline ends. The CDR3 protein is CASSVGRTDTQYF. The CDR3 DNA reads TGTGCCAGCAGCGTAGGTCGAACAGATACGCAGTATTTT.

J is TRBJ2-1 and V is TRBV19; no firm D call. V lost 2 bases, J lost 0 bases, and 14 bases lay in between. CDR3 length equals 17 residues. Germline lookup yields CDR1 LNHDA and CDR2 SQIVND (reference sequence). CDR3 DNA: TGTGCCAGTAGTATATCTCGGCAGTGGAGCTCCTACAATGAGCAGTTCTTC. The encoded protein is CASSISRQWSSYNEQFF.